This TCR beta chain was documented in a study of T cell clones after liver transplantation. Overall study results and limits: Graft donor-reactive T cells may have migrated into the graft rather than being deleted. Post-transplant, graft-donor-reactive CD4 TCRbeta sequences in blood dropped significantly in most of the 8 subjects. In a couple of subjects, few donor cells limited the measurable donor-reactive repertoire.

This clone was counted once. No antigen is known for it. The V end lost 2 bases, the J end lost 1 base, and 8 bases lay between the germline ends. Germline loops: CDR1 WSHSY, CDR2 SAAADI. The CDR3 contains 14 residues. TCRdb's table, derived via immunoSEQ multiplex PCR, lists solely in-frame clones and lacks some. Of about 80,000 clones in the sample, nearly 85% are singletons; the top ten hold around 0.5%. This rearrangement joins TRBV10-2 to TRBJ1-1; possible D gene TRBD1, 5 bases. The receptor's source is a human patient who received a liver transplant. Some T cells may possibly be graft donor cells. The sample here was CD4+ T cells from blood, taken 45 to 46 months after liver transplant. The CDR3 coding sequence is TGCGCCAGCAGTGAGAAAGGGGCGAACACTGAAGCTTTCTTT. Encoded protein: CASSEKGANTEAFF.